This passage covers 22 T cell receptor beta chains from one sample sequenced in a study of tumor-infiltrating lymphocytes in primary liver carcinoma. The researchers produced TCR beta cDNA from 500 to 550 ng total RNA with a constant-region primer. Sequencing libraries for TCR beta derived from three nested multiplex PCR rounds that used slightly modified ARM-PCR. Primers for the first two PCR rounds were TRBV1-TRBV30 forward primers and a C-beta reverse primer (roughly 10 cycles per round). Using its own MiXCR run on the multiplex PCR reads, TCRdb lists one record per CDR3 protein. Counted here are approximately 300,000 distinct CDR3 sequences, roughly 60% occurring once; the ten biggest clones make up roughly 10%. The researchers obtained blood RNA from unsorted whole blood and also extracted germline DNA. Sample: peripheral blood. The receptor source for this set is a man aged 35-49 years with primary liver carcinoma and hepatitis B virus infection.

V usage is TRBV6-5 and J usage is TRBJ2-2; no definite D call. Trimming took 2 bases from V and 6 from J, leaving 7 bases between them. The CDR3 has 13 amino acids. Germline CDR1 reads MNHEY; CDR2 reads SVGAGI. As DNA, the CDR3 is TGTGCCAGCAGTTACCGAGACCCCGGGGAGCTGTTTTTT. It codes for CASSYRDPGELFF.

V and J are TRBV2 and TRBJ1-2, with 7 nucleotides matching TRBD1. The CDR3 runs to 13 residues. Germline assignment: CDR1 SNHLY and CDR2 FYNNEI. Losses at the gene ends were 4 bases for V and 10 bases for J; bases not matched to a gene: 9. The CDR3 is CASSGDRVRDYTF. The CDR3 DNA is TGTGCCAGCAGTGGAGACAGGGTTCGCGACTACACCTTC. The whole variable domain, filled in from reference TRBV2 and TRBJ1-2, reads EPEVTQTPSHQVTQMGQEVILRCVPISNHLYFYWYRQILGQKVEFLVSFYNNEISEKSEIFDDQFSVERPDGSNFTLKIRSTKLEDSAMYFCASSGDRVRDYTFGSGTRLTVV.

Points on this clonotype: It may be a read error: a sequence one base away is much more abundant. This chain joins TRBV12-3 or TRBV12-4 and TRBJ2-6, with D perhaps TRBD1 (5 bases). The CDR3 totals 16 residues. The V and J ends lost 3 bases and 3 bases respectively, with 12 bases between them. The CDR3 is CASSLGRAYGANVLTF. DNA for the CDR3: TGTGCCAGCAGTTTGGGCAGGGCGTATGGGGCCAACGTCCTGACTTTC.

The chain is built from TRBV28 and TRBJ1-1, with 8 bases matching TRBD1. The CDR3 consists of 15 residues. The germline V gene encodes CDR1 MDHEN and CDR2 SYDVKM. V was pared by 5 bases and J by 5 bases, with 10 bases of the junction left unmatched. The CDR3 nucleotides read TGTGCCAGCAGTCTTTATCGACAGGGGAGGACTGAAGCTTTCTTT. Protein sequence: CASSLYRQGRTEAFF.

With respect to this clonotype: A much larger clone sits a single nucleotide away, making a read error possible. This chain joins TRBV6-1 and TRBJ2-1; perhaps TRBD1 as D (5 bases). Germline V gene sequence: CDR1 MNHNS, CDR2 SASEGT. The CDR3 is made up of 12 amino acids. CDR3 DNA sequence: TGTGCCAGCAGTGAAAAGGGGCTTGAGCAGTGCTTC. The encoded protein is CASSEKGLEQCF.

This clonotype was detected only a few times. V usage is TRBV28 and J usage is TRBJ1-5; perhaps TRBD1 as D (6 bases). Deletions cut 0 bases from V and 2 bases from J, with 14 bases between. The CDR3 totals 17 residues. Germline assignment: CDR1 MDHEN and CDR2 SYDVKM. The CDR3 reads CASSLWRGARGNQPQHF. The CDR3 DNA reads TGTGCCAGCAGTTTATGGCGGGGGGCGCGTGGCAATCAGCCCCAGCATTTT.

The chain links TRBV11-1 to TRBJ1-2; no definite D call. The germline V gene has CDR1 SGHAT and CDR2 FQDESV (reference sequence). V lost 1 base and J 7 bases, leaving 16 bases between the germline ends. This CDR3 has 15 amino acids. CDR3 region: CASSLVERDDCGYTF. The DNA for the CDR3 is TGTGCCAGCAGCTTAGTGGAGAGGGATGACTGTGGCTACACCTTC.

V is TRBV12-3 or TRBV12-4 and J is TRBJ2-7; a possible D gene is TRBD1 (6 bases). V lost 1 base and J 5 bases, leaving 12 bases between the germline ends. The CDR3 consists of 14 residues. This CDR3 reads CASSLGTVVNEQYF. The CDR3 DNA follows: TGTGCCAGCAGTTTAGGGACAGTCGTCAACGAGCAGTACTTC.

The chain recombines TRBV5-1 with TRBJ2-1; possibly TRBD1 for D (6 bases). Trimming took off 4 bases at V and 6 bases at J, with 17 bases between the two ends. There are 15 residues in the CDR3. Germline lookup yields CDR1 SGHRS and CDR2 YFSETQ. The CDR3 bases are TGCGCCAGCAGCGCCCGGATGGGGGCGGGCAATGAGCAGTTCTTC. Encoded protein: CASSARMGAGNEQFF.

On this clonotype: A much larger clone differs by one base, so this may be a read error. The chain is built from TRBV6-1 and TRBJ2-7, with 9 bases matching TRBD2. Germline CDR1 MNHNS, CDR2 SASEGT. The CDR3 is 16 residues long. The CDR3 DNA reads as TGTGCCAGCAGTACCCCTATAGCGGGAGCTACCTACGATCAGTACTTC. This codes for CASSTPIAGATYDQYF.

Comment on this clonotype: No conserved phenylalanine or tryptophan is present at the end of the CDR3, so a read error is the likely explanation. This rearrangement joins TRBV25-1 to TRBJ2-1; D possibly corresponds to TRBD2 (6 bases). CDR3 length equals 15 residues. Germline values: CDR1 MGHDK, CDR2 SYGVNS. The V and J ends lost 4 bases and 0 bases respectively, with 10 bases between them. The CDR3 sequence is CASSGGGFSYNEQFS. CDR3 sequence (DNA): TGTGCCAGCAGTGGGGGAGGTTTCTCCTACAATGAGCAGTTCTCC.

Of note for this clonotype: This CDR3 fails to terminate in the conserved phenylalanine or tryptophan, so it likely reflects a read error. The chain joins TRBV6-6 to TRBJ1-6; TRBD1 aligns across 8 bases. This CDR3 has 15 residues. The germline gives CDR1 MNHNY, CDR2 SVGAGI (reference sequence). J gave up 10 bases and V 0 bases, and 5 bases lay outside the gene matches. CDR3 nucleotide sequence: TGTGCCAGCAGTTACTCGACAGGGGAAAGCTCACCCCTCCACATT. Amino acid sequence: CASSYSTGESSPLHI.

This clonotype was counted ten times or more. V and J are TRBV10-3 and TRBJ1-2, with 7 positions matching TRBD1. Germline values: CDR1 ENHRY, CDR2 SYGVKD. CDR3 length: 15 amino acids. V was clipped by 2 bases and J by 0 bases; unmatched bases: 3. The CDR3 is CAISEGTVANYGYTF. The CDR3 nucleotides are TGTGCCATCAGTGAGGGGACAGTTGCTAACTATGGCTACACCTTC.

A note on this clonotype: A junction boundary mismatches the germline segment, possibly from a read error. This chain connects TRBV5-5 to TRBJ2-1; 11 bases fit TRBD2. Germline V CDR1 and CDR2: SGHKS, YYEKEE (reference sequence). The CDR3 has 15 amino acids. The CDR3 loop reads CASSVTTSGINERLF. CDR3 DNA: TGTGCCAGCAGCGTGACGACTAGCGGGATTAATGAGCGGTTATTC.

This clonotype has only a few counts. This sequence joins TRBV11-2 and TRBJ2-1; no firm D call. Trimming pared 0 bases from V and 6 bases from J, leaving 6 bases between. Per germline, CDR1 SGHAT and CDR2 FQNNGV. CDR3 size: 13 residues. In DNA, the CDR3 is TGTGCCAGCAGCTTAGATCGGTTCAATGAGCAGTTCTTC. Encoded protein: CASSLDRFNEQFF.

The sample holds one count of this clonotype. One end of the junction is discordant with germline, which a read error may explain. V and J are TRBV5-5 and TRBJ2-1; D is undetermined. CDR1 SGHKS and CDR2 YYEKEE come from the germline V gene (reference sequence). The CDR3 is 13 amino acids. The chain's CDR3 is CAGSLYQDPRQFF. CDR3 DNA: TGTGCCGGCAGCTTGTATCAGGACCCCAGGCAGTTCTTC.

This clonotype was observed once. At one boundary the junction diverges from the germline segment, which might be a read error. The chain uses TRBV7-9 and TRBJ2-3, with TRBD2 matching 10 bases. Per the germline V gene, CDR1 is SEHNR and CDR2 is FQNEAQ (reference sequence). This CDR3 contains 13 residues. This CDR3 reads CASSLELAGLSPF. DNA for the CDR3: TGTGCCAGCAGCTTAGAACTAGCGGGGCTCTCTCCTTTT.

This clonotype was seen only a few times. The chain has TRBV5-4 and TRBJ1-5; D is ambiguous. The V gene lost 0 bases and the J gene lost 4 bases, with 11 bases spanning the gap. The CDR3 length is 15 residues. Germline loops: CDR1 SGHNT, CDR2 YYREEE (reference sequence). CDR3 protein: CASSLDAAPNQPQHF. The CDR3 DNA sequence: TGTGCCAGCAGCTTGGATGCCGCGCCGAATCAGCCCCAGCATTTT. Based on the CDR3 plus reference TRBV5-4 and TRBJ1-5, the full variable domain is ETGVTQSPTHLIKTRGQQVTLRCSSQSGHNTVSWYQQALGQGPQFIFQYYREEENGRGNFPPRFSGLQFPNYSSELNVNALELDDSALYLCASSLDAAPNQPQHFGDGTRLSIL.

V is TRBV5-1 and J is TRBJ2-5; perhaps TRBD1 as D (6 bases). This CDR3 has 14 amino acids. CDR1 SGHRS and CDR2 YFSETQ come from the germline V gene. V was cut by 3 bases and J by 4 bases, with 13 bases left in between. The chain's CDR3 is CASSSQGQGETQYF. CDR3 nucleotide sequence: TGCGCCAGCAGCTCGCAGGGGCAGGGAGAGACCCAGTACTTC.

This clonotype appeared many times. The rearrangement uses TRBV10-3 and TRBJ1-5; D call uncertain. V lost 0 bases to trimming and J lost 7 bases, with 10 bases between them. Germline CDR1 reads ENHRY; CDR2 reads SYGVKD. The CDR3 is made up of 14 amino acids. The CDR3 loop reads CAISESKGRQPQHF. The DNA of the CDR3 is TGTGCCATCAGTGAGTCGAAAGGTCGGCAGCCCCAGCATTTT.

For this clonotype: A clone one base away is much larger, so this may be a read error. This chain uses TRBV4-2 with TRBJ2-5; perhaps D is TRBD1 or TRBD2 (7 bases each). The CDR3 has 17 residues. Germline loops: CDR1 LGHNA, CDR2 YNFKEQ. Here the CDR3 DNA reads TGTGGCAGCAGCCAAGTAGGGGGCGGGAGTTACCAAGAGACCCAGTACTTC. Residues: CGSSQVGGGSYQETQYF.

The chain joins TRBV6-5 to TRBJ2-2, with TRBD1 matching over 11 bases. CDR3 length equals 17 residues. J gave up 5 bases and V 6 bases, and 11 bases lay outside the gene matches. The germline V gene has CDR1 MNHEY and CDR2 SVGAGI. Here the CDR3 DNA reads TGTGCCAGCAGGGGACAGGGGGAAATGAGGAATACCGGGGAGCTGTTTTTT. This encodes CASRGQGEMRNTGELFF.